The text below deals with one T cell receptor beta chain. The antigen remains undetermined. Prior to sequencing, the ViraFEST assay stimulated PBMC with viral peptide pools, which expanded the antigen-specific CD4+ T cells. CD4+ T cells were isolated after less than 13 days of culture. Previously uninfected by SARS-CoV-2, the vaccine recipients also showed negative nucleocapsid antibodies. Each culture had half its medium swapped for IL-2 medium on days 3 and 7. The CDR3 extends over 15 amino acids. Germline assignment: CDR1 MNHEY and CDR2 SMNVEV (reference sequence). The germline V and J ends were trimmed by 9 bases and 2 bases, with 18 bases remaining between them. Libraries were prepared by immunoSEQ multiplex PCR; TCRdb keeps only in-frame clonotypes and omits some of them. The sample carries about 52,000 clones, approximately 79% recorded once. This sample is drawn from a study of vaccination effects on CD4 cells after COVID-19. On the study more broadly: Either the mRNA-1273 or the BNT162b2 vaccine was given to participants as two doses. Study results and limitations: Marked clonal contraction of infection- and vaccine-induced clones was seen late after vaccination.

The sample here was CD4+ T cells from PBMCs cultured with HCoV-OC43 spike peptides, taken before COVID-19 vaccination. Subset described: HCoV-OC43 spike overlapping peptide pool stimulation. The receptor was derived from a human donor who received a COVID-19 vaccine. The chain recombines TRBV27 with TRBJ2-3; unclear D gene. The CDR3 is CASKDIRDLTDTQYF. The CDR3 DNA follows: TGTGCCAGTAAAGACATAAGGGATCTCACAGATACGCAGTATTTT.